The entry below describes one T cell receptor beta chain. V gave up 4 bases and J gave up 3 bases; unmatched junction bases: 4. Per the germline V gene, CDR1 is SGHRS and CDR2 is YFSETQ. The CDR3 sequence is 15 residues long. This specimen belongs to a study of cytomegalovirus exposure and HLA in healthy donors. In the PCR, 60 Vbeta and 13 Jbeta primers were used. The table came from immunoSEQ multiplex PCR; TCRdb's copy has only in-frame clones and leaves some out. Found here are fewer than 200,000 clones, 80% to 90% of them singletons; the top ten hold more than 2%. The sequenced sample was PBMCs. The chain carries TRBV5-1 and TRBJ2-5, with 12 nucleotides matching TRBD2. This TCR was recovered from a man younger than 35 in good health and CMV-seropositive. CDR3 sequence reads: CASSPSGGAEETQYF. For the CDR3, the DNA is TGCGCCAGCAGCCCTAGCGGGGGGGCCGAAGAGACCCAGTACTTC.